This is a list of T cell receptor beta chains from one sample in a study of Ad26.COV2.S vaccination and SARS-CoV-2 variants. Profiling relied on immunoSEQ multiplex PCR, and the TCRdb table lists in-frame clones only, not all of them. The sample lists roughly 350,000 clones; around 90% were seen once. Material: peripheral blood, obtained in a trial of Ad26.COV2.S vaccine versus placebo. These receptors all stem from a person between 18 and 65 years old who received the Ad26.COV2.S COVID-19 vaccine or a placebo. Both conserved end residues are part of each CDR3. The D gene is left open where the match is weak. The listing skips clone size in some rows; elsewhere it reads once, few, many or a size class.

clone size	D gene	V gene	J gene	CDR3 DNA	CDR3 protein
-	-	TRBV6-5	TRBJ1-2	TGTGCCAGCAGTTCCCAGCTGGGACTTTCTGGGGGCTACACCTTC	CASSSQLGLSGGYTF
-	TRBD1	TRBV14	TRBJ1-2	TGTGCCAGCAGCCGTCAACAGGGACAGGGCTACACCTTC	CASSRQQGQGYTF
-	-	TRBV9	TRBJ1-1	TGTGCCAGCAGCGTAGCGGATCCCCCCGGACAGAACACTGAAGCTTTCTTT	CASSVADPPGQNTEAFF
once	TRBD1	TRBV7-2	TRBJ2-3	TGTGCCAGCAGTGCCGGGACAGTTAGCACAGATACGCAGTATTTT	CASSAGTVSTDTQYF
few	TRBD1	TRBV13	TRBJ1-5	TGTGCCAGCAGCTTAGGACGAGGTCGCGGACAGGGCAATCAGCCCCAGCATTTT	CASSLGRGRGQGNQPQHF
-	-	TRBV5-5	TRBJ1-5	TGTGCCAGCAGCTTAGGGTCCTCCTACAATCAGCCCCAGCATTTT	CASSLGSSYNQPQHF
-	TRBD2	TRBV29-1	TRBJ2-1	TGCAGCGCCGCCGGGGTAGCGGGTACCAATGAGCAGTTCTTC	CSAAGVAGTNEQFF
-	-	TRBV19	TRBJ1-1	TGTGCCAGTAGTAGGGGGGCAGAAGCTTTCTTT	CASSRGAEAFF
-	-	TRBV12-2	TRBJ1-3	TGTGCAAGTCGCTTAGTTGCTAACACCATATATTTT	CASRLVANTIYF
-	TRBD1	TRBV4-2	TRBJ1-1	TGTGCCAGCAGCCGAGGACAGGGGGACACTGAAGCTTTCTTT	CASSRGQGDTEAFF
-	TRBD1	TRBV9	TRBJ1-5	TGTGCCAGCAGCGGCCCGGGGACAGGGAATCAGCCCCAGCATTTT	CASSGPGTGNQPQHF
-	-	TRBV30	TRBJ1-6	TGTGCCTGGAGTCGACGACAGTTTCTAAATTCACCCCTCCACTTT	CAWSRRQFLNSPLHF
-	-	TRBV28	TRBJ2-7	TGTGCCAGCAGTTTCCGGACGGGTAATCGCGAGCAGTACTTC	CASSFRTGNREQYF
-	-	TRBV7-9	TRBJ2-1	TGTGCGACGGGGGAAGTTTACAATGAGCAGTTCTTC	CATGEVYNEQFF
-	-	TRBV15	TRBJ1-2	TGTGCCACCAGCAGACTAGTCTGGGACAACTATGGCTACACCTTC	CATSRLVWDNYGYTF
-	TRBD2	TRBV6-6	TRBJ2-1	TGTGCCAGCATCTCCTCGGGGGGAGAGGGGTACAATGAGCAGTTCTTC	CASISSGGEGYNEQFF
once	-	TRBV5-6	TRBJ2-7	TGTGCCAGCAGCGGGGGGACGGATGTCTCCTACGAGCAGTACTTC	CASSGGTDVSYEQYF
-	-	TRBV2	TRBJ1-2	TGTGCCAGCAGTGAATCTGGGGGAGGCTATGGCTACACCTTC	CASSESGGGYGYTF
-	-	TRBV5-6	TRBJ1-2	TGTGCCAGCAGCTTGGAGACAAGAATCTATGGCTACACCTTC	CASSLETRIYGYTF
-	-	TRBV27	TRBJ2-2	TGTGCCAGCAGTGTCGTCAGGGACACCGGGGAGCTGTTTTTT	CASSVVRDTGELFF
-	-	TRBV7-9	TRBJ2-2	TGTGCCAGCAGCTTAGCAGGGTCCTACACCGGGGAGCTGTTTTTT	CASSLAGSYTGELFF
-	-	TRBV10-3	TRBJ1-2	TGTGCCATCAAGGTTCCCAACTATGGCTACACCTTC	CAIKVPNYGYTF
-	-	TRBV5-1	TRBJ2-2	TGCGCCAGCAGCTTGGGGCCCGGGACTTTACGGGGCGGGGAGCTGTTTTTT	CASSLGPGTLRGGELFF
few	-	TRBV12-5	TRBJ1-5	TGTGCTAGTGGTTTGGTAGAAGTCTCTGGCAGTAATCAGCCCCAGCATTTT	CASGLVEVSGSNQPQHF
-	-	TRBV25-1	TRBJ1-1	TGTGCCAGCAGTGAATTTGGGACGAGGGAGACTGAAGCTTTCTTT	CASSEFGTRETEAFF
-	-	TRBV19	TRBJ1-5	TGTGCCAGTAGTATAAAGGACGGTGATCAGCCCCAGCATTTT	CASSIKDGDQPQHF
few	-	TRBV4-3	TRBJ1-6	TGCGCCAGCAGCCAAGATCGAACATTCTCCTATAATTCACCCCTCCACTTT	CASSQDRTFSYNSPLHF
-	TRBD2	TRBV2	TRBJ2-7	TGTGCCAGCAGTGATGGGGGGGTGTACGAGCAGTACTTC	CASSDGGVYEQYF
-	TRBD2	TRBV18	TRBJ2-2	TGTGCCAGCTCACCACCAAGCGGGGAAAACACCGGGGAGCTGTTTTTT	CASSPPSGENTGELFF
-	TRBD1	TRBV4-2	TRBJ2-7	TGTGCCAGCAGCCAACGATGGACAGGGCTTTCGGGCGAGCAGTACTTC	CASSQRWTGLSGEQYF
-	-	TRBV7-2	TRBJ1-3	TGTGCCAGCAGCTCGGAGGGTCCATCAAACACCATATATTTT	CASSSEGPSNTIYF
-	-	TRBV12-3/TRBV12-4	TRBJ2-5	TGTGCCAGCAGTATTAGCGGAGAGACCCAGTACTTC	CASSISGETQYF
-	TRBD2	TRBV6-5	TRBJ2-3	TGTGCCAGCAGTAGACTAGCGGGGGAAGATACGCAGTATTTT	CASSRLAGEDTQYF
-	-	TRBV30	TRBJ1-3	TGTGCCTGGAGTGTAGTCGCGCGGCCCGGAAACACCATATATTTT	CAWSVVARPGNTIYF
-	-	TRBV7-2	TRBJ1-5	TGTGCCAGCAGCCCTATCGGCAATCAGCCCCAGCATTTT	CASSPIGNQPQHF
-	-	TRBV25-1	TRBJ2-2	TGTGCCAGCACACAGGGCTCAGGGGAGCTGTTTTTT	CASTQGSGELFF
-	TRBD1	TRBV6-1	TRBJ1-4	TGTGCCAGCAGTGAAGCGCCGGCAGGGGGCTATGAAAAACTGTTTTTT	CASSEAPAGGYEKLFF
-	-	TRBV4-2	TRBJ1-1	TGTGCCAGCAGCCCTACCGATTTGATGAACACTGAAGCTTTCTTT	CASSPTDLMNTEAFF
-	-	TRBV29-1	TRBJ2-7	TGCAGCGTTGTTTCATCCTCCGGGGTTAACGAGCAGTACTTC	CSVVSSSGVNEQYF
-	TRBD2	TRBV5-3	TRBJ2-7	TGTGCCAGAAGCTCAACTGCTCAGCGGGGGGGCCAGTGTCACGAGCAGTACTTC	CARSSTAQRGGQCHEQYF
-	TRBD1	TRBV12-3/TRBV12-4	TRBJ2-7	TGTGCCAGCGGGGGACAGGGTGGTTACGAGCAGTACTTC	CASGGQGGYEQYF
-	-	TRBV19	TRBJ1-1	TGTGCCAGTAGTACAGCCGAATTGGGACGGAACACTGAAGCTTTCTTT	CASSTAELGRNTEAFF
-	-	TRBV13	TRBJ2-1	TGTGCCAGCAGCCCTTCGGGCCTAGGGCAGTTCTTC	CASSPSGLGQFF
-	TRBD1	TRBV5-6	TRBJ2-7	TGTGCCAGCAGCTTGGGACAGGGGGCTTACGAGCAGTACTTC	CASSLGQGAYEQYF
few	-	TRBV2	TRBJ2-2	TGTGCCAGCAGTGAAGCGCTCGGGGGTTGGACCGGGGAGCTGTTTTTT	CASSEALGGWTGELFF
-	TRBD1	TRBV5-6	TRBJ2-7	TGTGCCAGCAGCGGCGGGACAGGGGGATCCCACGAGCAGTACTTC	CASSGGTGGSHEQYF